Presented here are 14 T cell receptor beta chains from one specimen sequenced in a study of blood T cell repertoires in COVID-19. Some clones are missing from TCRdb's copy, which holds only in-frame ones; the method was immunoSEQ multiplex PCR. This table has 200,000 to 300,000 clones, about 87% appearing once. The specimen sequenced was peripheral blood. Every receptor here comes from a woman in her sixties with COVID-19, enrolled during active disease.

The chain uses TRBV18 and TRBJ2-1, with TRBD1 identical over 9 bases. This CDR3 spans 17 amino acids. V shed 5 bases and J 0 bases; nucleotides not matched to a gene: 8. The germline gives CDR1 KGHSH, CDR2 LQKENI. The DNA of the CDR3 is TGTGCCAGCTCAACGAGACAGGGGGTGAACTCCTACAATGAGCAGTTCTTC. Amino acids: CASSTRQGVNSYNEQFF.

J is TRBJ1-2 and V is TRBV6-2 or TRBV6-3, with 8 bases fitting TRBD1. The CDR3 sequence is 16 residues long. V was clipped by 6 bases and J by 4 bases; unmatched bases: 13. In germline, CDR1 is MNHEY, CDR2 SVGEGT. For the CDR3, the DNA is TGTGCCAGCAGCCCTACCGACAGGGGATGGAGCTATGGCTACACCTTC. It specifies CASSPTDRGWSYGYTF.

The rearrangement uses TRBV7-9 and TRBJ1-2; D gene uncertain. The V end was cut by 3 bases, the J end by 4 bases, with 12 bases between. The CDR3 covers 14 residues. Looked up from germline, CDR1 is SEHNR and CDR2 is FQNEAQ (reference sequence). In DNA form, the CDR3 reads TGTGCCAGCAGCTTCAGATCAGACACCTATGGCTACACCTTC. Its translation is CASSFRSDTYGYTF.

CDR3 nucleotides: TGTGCCAGCAGCCCGGGTGGGACAGGGGTGAAAAACATTCAGTACTTC. Translated: CASSPGGTGVKNIQYF. The V and J genes are TRBV5-5 and TRBJ2-4, with 10 bases matching TRBD1. Germline lookup yields CDR1 SGHKS and CDR2 YYEKEE (reference sequence). With 4 bases clipped from V and 4 bases from J, the junction kept 8 bases outside the gene matches. CDR3 length equals 16 residues.

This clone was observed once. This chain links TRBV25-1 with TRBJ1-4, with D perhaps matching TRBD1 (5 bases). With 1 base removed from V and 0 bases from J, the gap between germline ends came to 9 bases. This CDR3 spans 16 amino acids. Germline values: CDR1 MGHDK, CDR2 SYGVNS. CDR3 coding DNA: TGTGCCAGCAGTGAATGGGCGGGGGCAACTAATGAAAAACTGTTTTTT. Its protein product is CASSEWAGATNEKLFF.

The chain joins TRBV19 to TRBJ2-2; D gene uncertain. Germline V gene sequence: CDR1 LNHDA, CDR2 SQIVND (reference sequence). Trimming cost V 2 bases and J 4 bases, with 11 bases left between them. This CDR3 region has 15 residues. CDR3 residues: CASSISVSVTGELFF. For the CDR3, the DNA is TGTGCCAGTAGTATATCGGTTTCGGTCACCGGGGAGCTGTTTTTT.

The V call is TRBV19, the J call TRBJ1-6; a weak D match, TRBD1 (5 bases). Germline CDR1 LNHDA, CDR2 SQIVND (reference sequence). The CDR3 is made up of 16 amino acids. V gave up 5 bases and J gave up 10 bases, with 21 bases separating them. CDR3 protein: CASSGPRSYGGSPLHF. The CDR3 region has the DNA TGTGCCAGTAGTGGGCCCCGTTCCTATGGGGGGTCACCCCTCCACTTT.

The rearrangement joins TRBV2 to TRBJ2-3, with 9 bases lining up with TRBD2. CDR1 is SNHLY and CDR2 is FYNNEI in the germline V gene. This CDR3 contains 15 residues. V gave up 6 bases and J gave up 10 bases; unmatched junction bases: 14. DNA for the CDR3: TGTGCCAGCAGCAATAGCGGGAGCCCCTTAGGCCCGCAGTATTTT. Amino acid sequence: CASSNSGSPLGPQYF.

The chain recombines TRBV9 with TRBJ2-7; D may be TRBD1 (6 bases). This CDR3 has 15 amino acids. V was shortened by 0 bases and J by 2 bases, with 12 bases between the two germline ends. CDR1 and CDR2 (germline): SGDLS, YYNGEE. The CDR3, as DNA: TGTGCCAGCAGCGTAGGCCCAGGGGTCACCTACGAGCAGTACTTC. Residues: CASSVGPGVTYEQYF. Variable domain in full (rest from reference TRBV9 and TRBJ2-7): DSGVTQTPKHLITATGQRVTLRCSPRSGDLSVYWYQQSLDQGLQFLIQYYNGEERAKGNILERFSAQQFPDLHSELNLSSLELGDSALYFCASSVGPGVTYEQYFGPGTRLTVT.

DNA for the CDR3: TGTGCCAGCCGAGGGCGGGAGATCGACGAGCAGTACTTC. Translating gives CASRGREIDEQYF. The chain couples TRBV6-5 to TRBJ2-7, with 7 bases fitting TRBD2. The CDR3 consists of 13 residues. Trimming cost V 8 bases and J 5 bases; bases outside gene matches: 9. Per germline, CDR1 MNHEY and CDR2 SVGAGI.

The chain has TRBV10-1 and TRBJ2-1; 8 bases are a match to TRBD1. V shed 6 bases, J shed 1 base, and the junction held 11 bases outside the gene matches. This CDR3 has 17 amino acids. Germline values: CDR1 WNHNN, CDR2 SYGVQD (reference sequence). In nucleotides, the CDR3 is TGCGCCAGCAGCTCAGGGACAGGTGAGCGGTCCTACAATGAGCAGTTCTTC. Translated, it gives CASSSGTGERSYNEQFF.

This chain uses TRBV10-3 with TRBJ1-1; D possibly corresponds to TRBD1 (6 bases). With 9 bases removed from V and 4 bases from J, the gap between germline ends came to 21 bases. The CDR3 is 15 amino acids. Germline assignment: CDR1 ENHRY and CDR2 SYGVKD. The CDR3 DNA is TGTGCCATGGGGGACAACCGGGGAGTGGGCACTGAAGCTTTCTTT. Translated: CAMGDNRGVGTEAFF.

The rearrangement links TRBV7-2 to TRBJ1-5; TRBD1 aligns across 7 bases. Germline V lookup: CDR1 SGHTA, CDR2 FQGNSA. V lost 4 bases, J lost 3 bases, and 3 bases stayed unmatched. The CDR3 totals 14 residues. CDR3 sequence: CASSSGQVNQPQHF. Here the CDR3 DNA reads TGTGCCAGCAGCTCCGGACAGGTCAATCAGCCCCAGCATTTT.

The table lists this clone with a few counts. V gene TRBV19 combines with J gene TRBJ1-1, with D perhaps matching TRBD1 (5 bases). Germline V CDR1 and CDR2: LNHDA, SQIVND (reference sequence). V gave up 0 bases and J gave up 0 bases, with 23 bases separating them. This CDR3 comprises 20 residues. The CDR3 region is CASSIESGGGRTPMNTEAFF. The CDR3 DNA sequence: TGTGCCAGTAGTATAGAATCCGGGGGTGGTCGGACCCCCATGAACACTGAAGCTTTCTTT.